Each of the 25 T cell receptor beta chains below was sequenced from the same sample in a study of blood T cell repertoires in COVID-19. Data came from immunoSEQ multiplex PCR; TCRdb stores just in-frame clones and leaves some out. The sample holds roughly 130,000 clones, approximately 84% seen once. Sequenced material: PBMCs or T cells enriched from blood (not recorded which). These receptors were taken from a woman in her forties or fifties with acute COVID-19.

This rearrangement joins TRBV18 to TRBJ2-7; 7 bases align to TRBD1. This CDR3 is built from 16 residues. After removal of 1 base from V and 5 bases from J, the junction contained 11 bases not matched to a gene. Germline CDR1 reads KGHSH; CDR2 reads LQKENI. The CDR3 bases are TGTGCCAGCTCACCACTCATAAACGACAGGGCTAACGAGCAGTACTTC. This gives the protein CASSPLINDRANEQYF.

The rearrangement uses TRBV7-9 and TRBJ2-7; 9 bases are a match to TRBD1. The CDR3 loop spans 17 amino acids. The V gene end was trimmed by 5 bases and the J gene end by 6 bases; junction bases not matched to a gene: 17. Germline V gene sequence: CDR1 SEHNR, CDR2 FQNEAQ (reference sequence). The CDR3 region has the DNA TGTGCCAGCAGCATAACGATTTCGGGACAGGGCTGGCTCGAGCAGTACTTC. The encoded protein is CASSITISGQGWLEQYF.

This sequence joins TRBV4-2 and TRBJ1-1; no definite D call. The CDR3 sequence is 14 residues long. V shed 2 bases and J shed 3 bases, with 10 bases lying between them. CDR1 and CDR2 from the germline V gene are LGHNA and YNFKEQ. For the CDR3, the DNA is TGTGCCAGCAGCCAAACGCTTGAGGACACTGAAGCTTTCTTT. Protein product: CASSQTLEDTEAFF.

The chain couples TRBV7-9 to TRBJ2-2, with 7 bases identical to TRBD1. V was clipped by 2 bases and J by 6 bases; unmatched bases: 3. This CDR3 spans 14 amino acids. Looked up from germline, CDR1 is SEHNR and CDR2 is FQNEAQ (reference sequence). Here the CDR3 reads CASSLRQGAGELFF. CDR3 bases: TGTGCCAGCAGCTTACGGCAGGGGGCCGGGGAGCTGTTTTTT.

The chain carries TRBV29-1 and TRBJ2-1; 8 bases match TRBD1. The germline V gene has CDR1 SQVTM and CDR2 ANQGSEA. The CDR3 is 11 amino acids. V shed 8 bases, J shed 8 bases, and the junction held 5 bases outside the gene matches. In DNA form, the CDR3 reads TGCAGCACCGACAGGGGCGATGAGCAGTTCTTC. It is translated as CSTDRGDEQFF.

The chain uses TRBV19 and TRBJ1-2; weak D call: TRBD1 (5 bases). The CDR3 is 14 amino acids. Trimming took off 3 bases at V and 4 bases at J, with 12 bases between the two ends. Germline lookup yields CDR1 LNHDA and CDR2 SQIVND (reference sequence). The CDR3 region has the DNA TGTGCCAGTAGTATGGGTGGGACTTTCTATGGCTACACCTTC. As protein: CASSMGGTFYGYTF.

The chain employs TRBV10-2 and TRBJ1-1, with 8 bases identical to TRBD1. The CDR3 loop spans 14 amino acids. Germline V lookup: CDR1 WSHSY, CDR2 SAAADI. Germline trimming cut 4 bases from V and 4 bases from J; bases unmatched to any gene: 5. CDR3 DNA sequence: TGCGCCAGCAGTGCTGATACAGGGGGCACTGAAGCTTTCTTT. Its protein is CASSADTGGTEAFF.

CDR3 nucleotide sequence: TGTGCCAGCAGTGAATTAAGAGCGTCCGGGGAGCTGTTTTTT. This translates into CASSELRASGELFF. The chain is built from TRBV2 and TRBJ2-2; the D is unclear. The length of the CDR3 is 14 residues. In germline, CDR1 is SNHLY, CDR2 FYNNEI. V was clipped by 2 bases and J by 6 bases, with 10 bases between them.

The chain joins TRBV19 to TRBJ1-5; the match to TRBD1 covers 10 bases. Germline lookup yields CDR1 LNHDA and CDR2 SQIVND (reference sequence). The CDR3 has 18 amino acids. The V segment lost 6 bases and the J segment 2 bases; nucleotides outside the gene matches: 13. As DNA, the CDR3 is TGTGCCAGTAGGATGGGCTGGACAGGGGGTCGAGGCAATCAGCCCCAGCATTTT. This translates into CASRMGWTGGRGNQPQHF.

The count of this clone is one. The gene calls are TRBV27 and TRBJ2-7; 13 nucleotides agree with TRBD2. CDR3 size: 16 residues. V dropped 5 bases and J dropped 3; count of bases not matched to a gene: 7. Looked up from germline, CDR1 is MNHEY and CDR2 is SMNVEV (reference sequence). This CDR3 reads CASSPGTSGARYEQYF. DNA of the CDR3: TGTGCCAGCAGTCCCGGGACTAGCGGGGCACGCTACGAGCAGTACTTC.

The chain carries TRBV2 and TRBJ1-5, with no clear D. CDR3 length: 12 amino acids. Germline loops: CDR1 SNHLY, CDR2 FYNNEI. V was trimmed by 4 bases and J by 12 bases, leaving 13 bases between them. The CDR3 is CASSVDPQIQHF. As DNA, the CDR3 is TGTGCCAGCAGTGTCGATCCTCAGATCCAGCATTTT.

The gene calls are TRBV19 and TRBJ1-2, with a possible D match to TRBD1 (5 bases). Germline CDR1 and CDR2: LNHDA and SQIVND (reference sequence). The V end lost 6 bases, the J end lost 8 bases, and 28 bases lay between the germline ends. This CDR3 is built from 17 residues. Here the CDR3 reads CASSFSPGVRDNGGYTF. The CDR3 bases are TGTGCCAGTAGCTTCTCCCCGGGTGTCAGGGATAATGGAGGCTACACCTTC. Variable domain in full (rest from reference TRBV19 and TRBJ1-2): DGGITQSPKYLFRKEGQNVTLSCEQNLNHDAMYWYRQDPGQGLRLIYYSQIVNDFQKGDIAEGYSVSREKKESFPLTVTSAQKNPTAFYLCASSFSPGVRDNGGYTFGSGTRLTVV.

The V call is TRBV5-5, the J call TRBJ2-1; the D gene is possibly TRBD2 (5 bases). The CDR3 is made up of 13 amino acids. From germline, CDR1 is SGHKS and CDR2 YYEKEE (reference sequence). Trimming took off 7 bases at V and 1 base at J, with 9 bases between the two ends. The CDR3 nucleotides are TGTGCCAGCTCGGACTGGTCCTACAATGAGCAGTTCTTC. It encodes CASSDWSYNEQFF.

The chain employs TRBV7-9 and TRBJ2-3; tentative D call: TRBD1 (5 bases). Germline-derived CDR1 and CDR2 are SEHNR and FQNEAQ (reference sequence). Trimming left V 1 base short and J 6 bases short, with 11 bases between. This CDR3 is 14 amino acids long. This chain's CDR3 is CASSLVGLPDTQYF. The DNA for the CDR3 is TGTGCCAGCAGCTTAGTGGGGCTCCCCGATACGCAGTATTTT.

The gene calls are TRBV6-6 and TRBJ2-7; no clear D. Germline values: CDR1 MNHNY, CDR2 SVGAGI (reference sequence). The CDR3 is 12 residues long. Trimming shortened V by 9 bases and J by 2 bases, and 11 bases separated the two germline ends. The CDR3 region is CASTTSTYEQYF. CDR3 nucleotide sequence: TGTGCCAGTACGACAAGTACCTACGAGCAGTACTTC.

The chain couples TRBV9 to TRBJ2-5; 11 bases map to TRBD2. Germline V lookup: CDR1 SGDLS, CDR2 YYNGEE. This CDR3 spans 17 amino acids. The J segment lost 7 bases and the V segment lost 3 bases, leaving 14 bases of the junction unmatched. The CDR3 is CASSAGLAGGPYGTQYF. The CDR3 bases are TGTGCCAGCAGCGCAGGGCTAGCGGGAGGACCCTACGGGACCCAGTACTTC.

This rearrangement joins TRBV5-4 to TRBJ2-4, with TRBD1 matching over 8 bases. With V trimmed by 4 bases and J by 8 bases, 8 bases remained unmatched. CDR1 and CDR2 from the germline V gene are SGHNT and YYREEE (reference sequence). CDR3 length equals 14 residues. In DNA form, the CDR3 reads TGTGCCAGCAGCCGAAGACAGGGGTCTGACATTCAGTACTTC. Translating gives CASSRRQGSDIQYF.

This clone was recorded at least ten times. The chain joins TRBV11-2 to TRBJ2-1; TRBD1 aligns across 12 bases. The CDR3 spans 18 residues. The V gene end was trimmed by 5 bases and the J gene end by 4 bases; junction bases not matched to a gene: 12. Germline V gene sequence: CDR1 SGHAT, CDR2 FQNNGV. The DNA of the CDR3 is TGTGCCAGCAGCCTAGTTTTCGGGACAGGGGGCTCGTACAATGAGCAGTTCTTC. Protein: CASSLVFGTGGSYNEQFF.

V usage is TRBV6-2 or TRBV6-3 and J usage is TRBJ1-2; a possible D gene is TRBD1 (6 bases). There are 14 residues in the CDR3. V was trimmed by 5 bases and J by 8 bases, leaving 18 bases between them. Looked up from germline, CDR1 is MNHEY and CDR2 is SVGEGT. The CDR3 loop is CASSRLPNRDGYTF. CDR3 nucleotides: TGTGCCAGCAGTCGGTTGCCTAACAGGGACGGCTACACCTTC.

V gene TRBV6-5 combines with J gene TRBJ1-1, with D tentatively TRBD1 (5 bases). V lost 6 bases to trimming and J lost 0 bases, with 11 bases between them. CDR3 length: 14 amino acids. Germline V CDR1 and CDR2: MNHEY, SVGAGI. The CDR3 region is CASRTRQLNTEAFF. In DNA form, the CDR3 reads TGTGCCAGCAGGACCAGACAGTTGAACACTGAAGCTTTCTTT.

J is TRBJ2-1 and V is TRBV7-8; 9 nucleotides line up with TRBD2. The CDR3 is made up of 15 amino acids. J was trimmed by 0 bases and V by 5 bases; bases with no gene match: 2. The germline CDR1 and CDR2 sequences are SGHVS and FQNEAQ. As DNA, the CDR3 is TGTGCCAGCAGCGCGGGAGGGCTCTCCTACAATGAGCAGTTCTTC. Protein: CASSAGGLSYNEQFF.

The gene calls are TRBV6-5 and TRBJ1-1, with 7 bases that match TRBD1. The CDR3 is 12 residues long. CDR1 and CDR2 from the germline V gene are MNHEY and SVGAGI. V was clipped by 6 bases and J by 7 bases; unmatched bases: 5. The CDR3 region is CASRLGQIEAFF. CDR3 nucleotides: TGTGCCAGCAGACTGGGACAGATTGAAGCTTTCTTT.

This rearrangement joins TRBV24-1 to TRBJ1-3, with 7 bases lining up with TRBD1. Germline assignment: CDR1 KGHDR and CDR2 SFDVKD. J gave up 0 bases and V 1 base, and 11 bases lay outside the gene matches. The CDR3 is made up of 19 amino acids. CDR3 sequence: CATSDLKTGQEYSGNTIYF. The CDR3 DNA is TGTGCCACCAGTGATTTAAAAACAGGACAGGAGTACTCTGGAAACACCATATATTTT.

The V gene is TRBV7-2, the J gene TRBJ2-7, with 9 bases lining up with TRBD2. The trim removed 6 bases at V and 6 bases at J, leaving 6 bases unmatched. This CDR3 comprises 13 residues. The germline CDR1 and CDR2 sequences are SGHTA and FQGNSA. CDR3 residues: CASRATSGIEQYF. The CDR3 DNA is TGTGCCAGCAGAGCGACTAGCGGTATCGAGCAGTACTTC.

The CDR3 DNA reads as TGCGCCAGCAGCTTAAACGGGGTCACGGGAGATACGCAGTATTTT. Translating gives CASSLNGVTGDTQYF. The V call is TRBV5-1, the J call TRBJ2-3; possibly TRBD2 for D (5 bases). From germline, CDR1 is SGHRS and CDR2 YFSETQ. The CDR3 totals 15 residues. V was cut by 2 bases and J by 5 bases, with 15 bases left in between.